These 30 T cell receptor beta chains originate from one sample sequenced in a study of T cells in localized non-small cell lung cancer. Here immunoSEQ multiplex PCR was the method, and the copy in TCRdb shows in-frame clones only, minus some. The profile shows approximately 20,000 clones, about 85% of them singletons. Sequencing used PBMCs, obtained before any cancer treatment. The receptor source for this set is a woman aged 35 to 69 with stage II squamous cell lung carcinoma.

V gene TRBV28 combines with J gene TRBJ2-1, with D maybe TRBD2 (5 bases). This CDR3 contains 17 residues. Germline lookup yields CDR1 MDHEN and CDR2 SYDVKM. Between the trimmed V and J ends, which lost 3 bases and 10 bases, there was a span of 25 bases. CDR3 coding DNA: TGTGCCAGCAGTTTTCCCGGAGTAGCGAGAAAGACGGGGGAGCAGTTCTTC. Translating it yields CASSFPGVARKTGEQFF.

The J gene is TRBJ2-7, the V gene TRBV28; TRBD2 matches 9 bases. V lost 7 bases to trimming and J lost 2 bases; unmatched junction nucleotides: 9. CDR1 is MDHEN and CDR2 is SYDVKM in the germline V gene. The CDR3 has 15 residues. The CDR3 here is CASTRPLAGTYEQYF. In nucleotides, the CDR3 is TGTGCCAGCACTCGTCCACTAGCGGGTACCTACGAGCAGTACTTC.

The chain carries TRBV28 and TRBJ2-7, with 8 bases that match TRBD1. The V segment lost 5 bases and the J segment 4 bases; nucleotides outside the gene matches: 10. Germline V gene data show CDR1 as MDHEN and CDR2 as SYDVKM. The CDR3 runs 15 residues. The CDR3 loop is CASSLTGGTSYEQYF. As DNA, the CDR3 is TGTGCCAGCAGTCTTACAGGGGGGACCTCATACGAGCAGTACTTC.

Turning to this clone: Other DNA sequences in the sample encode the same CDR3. The CDR3 DNA follows: TGTGCCAGCTCAACATTGGCTGACACTGAAGCTTTCTTT. Encoded protein: CASSTLADTEAFF. J is TRBJ1-1 and V is TRBV18; no clear D. CDR1 and CDR2 from the germline V gene are KGHSH and LQKENI. CDR3 size: 13 residues. With 5 bases removed from V and 3 bases from J, the gap between germline ends came to 10 bases.

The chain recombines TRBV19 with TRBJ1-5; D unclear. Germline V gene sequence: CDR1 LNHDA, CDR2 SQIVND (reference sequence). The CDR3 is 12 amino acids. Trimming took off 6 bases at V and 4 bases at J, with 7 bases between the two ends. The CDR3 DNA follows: TGTGCCAGTAGGAGGAGGAATCAGCCCCAGCATTTT. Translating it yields CASRRRNQPQHF.

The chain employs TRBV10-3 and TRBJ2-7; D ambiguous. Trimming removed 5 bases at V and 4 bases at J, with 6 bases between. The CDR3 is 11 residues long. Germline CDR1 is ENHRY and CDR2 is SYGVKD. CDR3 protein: CAISPKYEQYF. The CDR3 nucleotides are TGTGCCATCAGTCCGAAATACGAGCAGTACTTC.

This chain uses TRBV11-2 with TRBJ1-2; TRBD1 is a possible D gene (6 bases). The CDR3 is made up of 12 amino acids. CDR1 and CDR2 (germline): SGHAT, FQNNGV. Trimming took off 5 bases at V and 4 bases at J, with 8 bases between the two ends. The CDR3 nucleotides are TGTGCCAGCAGCCAGGGGTTCTATGGCTACACCTTC. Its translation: CASSQGFYGYTF.

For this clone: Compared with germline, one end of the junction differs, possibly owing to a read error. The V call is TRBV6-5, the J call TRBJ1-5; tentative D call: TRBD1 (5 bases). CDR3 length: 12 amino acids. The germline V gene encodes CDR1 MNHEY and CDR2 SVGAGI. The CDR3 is CASSSQLQVLYF. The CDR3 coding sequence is TGTGCCAGCAGCTCGCAATTACAGGTCCTGTATTTT.

CDR3 sequence: CASSSLSGEQYF. CDR3 nucleotides: TGTGCCAGCAGCTCCCTCAGCGGAGAGCAGTACTTC. The chain carries TRBV7-9 and TRBJ2-7, with D possibly TRBD2 on 5 matching bases. Trimming cost V 4 bases and J 7 bases, with 11 bases left between them. There are 12 residues in the CDR3. Germline assignment: CDR1 SEHNR and CDR2 FQNEAQ (reference sequence).

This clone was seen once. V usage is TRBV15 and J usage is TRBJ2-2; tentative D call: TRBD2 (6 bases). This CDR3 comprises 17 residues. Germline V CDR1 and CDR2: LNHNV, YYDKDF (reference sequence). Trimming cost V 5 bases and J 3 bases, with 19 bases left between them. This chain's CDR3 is CATSRGMFSTDTGELFF. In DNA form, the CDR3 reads TGTGCCACCAGCCGGGGGATGTTTTCCACGGACACCGGGGAGCTGTTTTTT.

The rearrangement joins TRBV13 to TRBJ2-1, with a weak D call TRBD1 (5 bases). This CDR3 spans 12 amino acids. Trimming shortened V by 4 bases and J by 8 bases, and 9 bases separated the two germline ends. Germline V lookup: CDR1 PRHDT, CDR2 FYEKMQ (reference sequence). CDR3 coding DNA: TGTGCCAGCAGCTCGAAGGGGTATGAGCAGTTCTTC. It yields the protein CASSSKGYEQFF.

The CDR3, as DNA: TGTGCCAGCTCTGCTCTAGCGGCGTACCAAGAGACCCAGTACTTC. Translation: CASSALAAYQETQYF. The J gene is TRBJ2-5, the V gene TRBV5-8, with 7 bases fitting TRBD2. CDR1 is SGHTS and CDR2 is YDEGEE in the germline V gene. There are 15 residues in the CDR3. V lost 7 bases, J lost 0 bases, and 9 bases stayed unmatched.

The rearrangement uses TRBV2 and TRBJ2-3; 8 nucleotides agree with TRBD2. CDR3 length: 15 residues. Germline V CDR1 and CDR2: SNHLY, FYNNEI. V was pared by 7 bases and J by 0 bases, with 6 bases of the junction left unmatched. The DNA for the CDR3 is TGTGCCAGCATGGCGGGAGGATTTAGCACAGATACGCAGTATTTT. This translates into CASMAGGFSTDTQYF.

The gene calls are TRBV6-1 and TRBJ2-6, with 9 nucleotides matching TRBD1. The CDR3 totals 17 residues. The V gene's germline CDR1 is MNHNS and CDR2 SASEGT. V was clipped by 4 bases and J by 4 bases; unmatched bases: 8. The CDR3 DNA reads TGTGCCAGCAGTGTTGGGACAGGGCTAACCGGGGCCAACGTCCTGACTTTC. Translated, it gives CASSVGTGLTGANVLTF.

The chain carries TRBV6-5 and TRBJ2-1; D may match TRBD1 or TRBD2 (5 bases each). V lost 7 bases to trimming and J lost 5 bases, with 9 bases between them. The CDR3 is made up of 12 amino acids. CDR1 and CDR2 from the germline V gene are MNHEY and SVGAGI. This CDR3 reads CASMRGHNEQFF. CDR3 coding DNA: TGTGCCAGCATGAGGGGTCACAATGAGCAGTTCTTC.

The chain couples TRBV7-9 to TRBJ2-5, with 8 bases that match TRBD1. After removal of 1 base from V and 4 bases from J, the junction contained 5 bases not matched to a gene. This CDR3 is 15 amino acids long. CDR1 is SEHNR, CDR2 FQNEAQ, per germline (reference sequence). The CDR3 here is CASSLVSQGAETQYF. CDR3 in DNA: TGTGCCAGCAGCTTAGTGTCTCAGGGGGCAGAGACCCAGTACTTC. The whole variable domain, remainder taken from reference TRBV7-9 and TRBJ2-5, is DTGVSQNPRHKITKRGQNVTFRCDPISEHNRLYWYRQTLGQGPEFLTYFQNEAQLEKSRLLSDRFSAERPKGSFSTLEIQRTEQGDSAMYLCASSLVSQGAETQYFGPGTRLLVL.

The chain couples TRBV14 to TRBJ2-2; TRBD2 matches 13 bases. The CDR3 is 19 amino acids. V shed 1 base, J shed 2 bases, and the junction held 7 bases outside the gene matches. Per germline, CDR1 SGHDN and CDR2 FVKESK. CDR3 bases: TGTGCCAGCAGCCAAGTGGAACTAGCGGGAGGGTTTAACACCGGGGAGCTGTTTTTT. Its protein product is CASSQVELAGGFNTGELFF.

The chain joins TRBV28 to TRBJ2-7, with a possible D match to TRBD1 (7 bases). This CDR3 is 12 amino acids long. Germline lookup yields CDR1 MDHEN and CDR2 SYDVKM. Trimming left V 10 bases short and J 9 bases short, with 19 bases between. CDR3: CATGSGQGGQYF. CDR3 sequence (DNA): TGTGCCACCGGCTCGGGGCAGGGGGGGCAGTACTTC.

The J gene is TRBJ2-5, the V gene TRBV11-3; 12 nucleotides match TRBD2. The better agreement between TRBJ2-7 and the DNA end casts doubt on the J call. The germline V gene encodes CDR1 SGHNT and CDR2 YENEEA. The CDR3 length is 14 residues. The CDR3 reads CASSPTSGSYEQYF. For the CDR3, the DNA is TGTGCCAGCAGCCCGACTAGCGGGAGCTACGAGCAGTACTTC.

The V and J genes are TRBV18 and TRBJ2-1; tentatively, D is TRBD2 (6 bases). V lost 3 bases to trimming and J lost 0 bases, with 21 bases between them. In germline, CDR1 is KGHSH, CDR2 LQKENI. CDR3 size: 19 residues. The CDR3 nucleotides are TGTGCCAGCTCACCCCGGCCTTCTAGCGTGCGAAACTCCTACAATGAGCAGTTCTTC. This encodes CASSPRPSSVRNSYNEQFF.

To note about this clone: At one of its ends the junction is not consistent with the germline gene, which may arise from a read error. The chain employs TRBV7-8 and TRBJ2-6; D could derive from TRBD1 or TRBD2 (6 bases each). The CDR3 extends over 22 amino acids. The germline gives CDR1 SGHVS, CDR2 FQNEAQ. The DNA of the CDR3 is TGTGCCAGCACCTTAAAAGGCATGTTCCGGGGGCGCGAGGTTGCGGGGGCCAACGTCCTGACTTTC. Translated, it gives CASTLKGMFRGREVAGANVLTF.

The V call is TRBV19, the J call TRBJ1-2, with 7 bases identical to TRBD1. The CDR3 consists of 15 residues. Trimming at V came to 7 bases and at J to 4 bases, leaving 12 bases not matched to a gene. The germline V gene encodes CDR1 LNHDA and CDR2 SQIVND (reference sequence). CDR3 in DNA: TGTGCCAGTACCCTTTCCTACCAGGGGGGCTATGGCTACACCTTC. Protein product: CASTLSYQGGYGYTF. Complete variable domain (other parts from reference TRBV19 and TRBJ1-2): DGGITQSPKYLFRKEGQNVTLSCEQNLNHDAMYWYRQDPGQGLRLIYYSQIVNDFQKGDIAEGYSVSREKKESFPLTVTSAQKNPTAFYLCASTLSYQGGYGYTFGSGTRLTVV.

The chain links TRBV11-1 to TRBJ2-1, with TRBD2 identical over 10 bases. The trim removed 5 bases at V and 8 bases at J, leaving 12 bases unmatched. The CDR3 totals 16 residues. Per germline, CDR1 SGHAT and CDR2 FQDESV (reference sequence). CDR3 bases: TGTGCCAGCAGCCAGAGGGATCCTAGCGGGAGTTATGAGCAGTTCTTC. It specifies CASSQRDPSGSYEQFF. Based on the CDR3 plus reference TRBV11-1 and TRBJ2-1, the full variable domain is EAEVAQSPRYKITEKSQAVAFWCDPISGHATLYWYRQILGQGPELLVQFQDESVVDDSQLPKDRFSAERLKGVDSTLKIQPAELGDSAMYLCASSQRDPSGSYEQFFGPGTRLTVL.

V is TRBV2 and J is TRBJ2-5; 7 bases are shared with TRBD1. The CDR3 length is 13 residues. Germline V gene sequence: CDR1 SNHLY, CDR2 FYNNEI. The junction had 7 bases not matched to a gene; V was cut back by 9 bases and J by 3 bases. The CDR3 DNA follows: TGTGCCAGTATTTGGGACAGAGAAGAGACCCAGTACTTC. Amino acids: CASIWDREETQYF. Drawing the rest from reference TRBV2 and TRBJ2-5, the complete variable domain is EPEVTQTPSHQVTQMGQEVILRCVPISNHLYFYWYRQILGQKVEFLVSFYNNEISEKSEIFDDQFSVERPDGSNFTLKIRSTKLEDSAMYFCASIWDREETQYFGPGTRLLVL.

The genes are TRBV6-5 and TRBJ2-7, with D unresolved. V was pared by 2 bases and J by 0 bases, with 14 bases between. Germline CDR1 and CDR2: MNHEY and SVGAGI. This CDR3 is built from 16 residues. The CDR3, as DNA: TGTGCCAGCAGTTACCTCCAGGCCTCGTCCTCCTACGAGCAGTACTTC. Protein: CASSYLQASSSYEQYF.

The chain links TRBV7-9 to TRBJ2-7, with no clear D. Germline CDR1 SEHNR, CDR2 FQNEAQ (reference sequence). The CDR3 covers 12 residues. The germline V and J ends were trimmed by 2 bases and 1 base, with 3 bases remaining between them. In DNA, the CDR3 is TGTGCCAGCAGCTTAAGATCCTACGAGCAGTACTTC. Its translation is CASSLRSYEQYF.

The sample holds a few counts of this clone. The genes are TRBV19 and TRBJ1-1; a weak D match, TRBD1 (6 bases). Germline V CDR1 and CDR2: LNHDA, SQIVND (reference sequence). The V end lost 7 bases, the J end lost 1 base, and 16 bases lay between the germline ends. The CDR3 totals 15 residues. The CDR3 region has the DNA TGTGCCAGTAAGGTCCCAGGGGCTGCGAACACTGAAGCTTTCTTT. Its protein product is CASKVPGAANTEAFF.

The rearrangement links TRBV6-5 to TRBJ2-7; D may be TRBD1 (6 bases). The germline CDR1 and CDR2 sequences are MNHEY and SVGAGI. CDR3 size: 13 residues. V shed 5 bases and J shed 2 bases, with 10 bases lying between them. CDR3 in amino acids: CASSPGHTYEQYF. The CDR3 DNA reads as TGTGCCAGCAGTCCGGGACACACCTACGAGCAGTACTTC.

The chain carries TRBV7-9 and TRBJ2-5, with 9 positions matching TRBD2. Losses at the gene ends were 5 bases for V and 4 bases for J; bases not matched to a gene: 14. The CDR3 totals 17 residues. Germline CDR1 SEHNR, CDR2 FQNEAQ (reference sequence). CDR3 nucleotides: TGTGCCAGCAGCCCAGGGGGTAGCGGGAGAGGAGGAGAGACCCAGTACTTC. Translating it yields CASSPGGSGRGGETQYF.

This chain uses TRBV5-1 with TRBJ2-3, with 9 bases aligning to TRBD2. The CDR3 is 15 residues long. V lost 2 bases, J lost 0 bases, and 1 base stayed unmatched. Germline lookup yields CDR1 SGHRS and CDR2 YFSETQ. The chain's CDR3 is CASSLSGRSTDTQYF. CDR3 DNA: TGCGCCAGCAGCTTAAGCGGGAGGAGCACAGATACGCAGTATTTT.